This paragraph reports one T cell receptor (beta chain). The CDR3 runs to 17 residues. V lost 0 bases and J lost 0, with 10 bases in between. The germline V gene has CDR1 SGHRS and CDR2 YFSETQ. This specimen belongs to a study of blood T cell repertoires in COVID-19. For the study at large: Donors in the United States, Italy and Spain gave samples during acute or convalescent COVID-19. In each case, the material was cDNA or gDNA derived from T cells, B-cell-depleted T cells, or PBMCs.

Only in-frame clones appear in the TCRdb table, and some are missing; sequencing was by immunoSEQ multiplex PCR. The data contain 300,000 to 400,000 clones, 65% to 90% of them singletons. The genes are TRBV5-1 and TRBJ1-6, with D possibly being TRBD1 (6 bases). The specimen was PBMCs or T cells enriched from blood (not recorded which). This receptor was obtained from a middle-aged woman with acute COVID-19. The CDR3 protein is CASSLDTGSSYNSPLHF. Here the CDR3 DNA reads TGCGCCAGCAGCTTGGATACAGGGAGCTCCTATAATTCACCCCTCCACTTT.